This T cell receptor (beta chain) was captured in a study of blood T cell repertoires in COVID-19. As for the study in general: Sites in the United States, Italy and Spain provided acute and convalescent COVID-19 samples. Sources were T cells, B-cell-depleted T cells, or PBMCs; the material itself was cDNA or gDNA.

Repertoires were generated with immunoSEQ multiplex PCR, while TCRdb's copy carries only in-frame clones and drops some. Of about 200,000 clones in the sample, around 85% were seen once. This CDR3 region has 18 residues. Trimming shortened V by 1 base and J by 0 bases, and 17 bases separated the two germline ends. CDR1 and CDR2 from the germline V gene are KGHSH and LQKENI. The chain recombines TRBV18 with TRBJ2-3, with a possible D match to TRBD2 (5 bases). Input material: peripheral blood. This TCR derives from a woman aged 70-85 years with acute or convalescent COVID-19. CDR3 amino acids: CASSPLATRRSSTDTQYF. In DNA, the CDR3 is TGTGCCAGCTCACCACTAGCGACCAGAAGGTCTAGCACAGATACGCAGTATTTT.